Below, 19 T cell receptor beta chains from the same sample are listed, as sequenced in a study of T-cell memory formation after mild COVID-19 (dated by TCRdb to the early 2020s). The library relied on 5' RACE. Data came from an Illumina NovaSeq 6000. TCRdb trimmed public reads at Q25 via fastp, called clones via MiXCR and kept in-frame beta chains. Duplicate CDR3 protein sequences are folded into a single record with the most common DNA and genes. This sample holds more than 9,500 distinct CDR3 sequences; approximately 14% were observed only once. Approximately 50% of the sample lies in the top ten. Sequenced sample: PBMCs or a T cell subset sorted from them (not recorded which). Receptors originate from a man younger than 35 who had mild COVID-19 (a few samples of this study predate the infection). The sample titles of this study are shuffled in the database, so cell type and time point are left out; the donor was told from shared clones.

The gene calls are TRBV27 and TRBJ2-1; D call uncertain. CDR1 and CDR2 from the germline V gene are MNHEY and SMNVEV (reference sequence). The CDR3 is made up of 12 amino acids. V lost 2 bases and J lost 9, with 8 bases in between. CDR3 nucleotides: TGTGCCAGCAGTTTAGGCGGCGTTGAGCAGTTCTTC. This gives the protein CASSLGGVEQFF.

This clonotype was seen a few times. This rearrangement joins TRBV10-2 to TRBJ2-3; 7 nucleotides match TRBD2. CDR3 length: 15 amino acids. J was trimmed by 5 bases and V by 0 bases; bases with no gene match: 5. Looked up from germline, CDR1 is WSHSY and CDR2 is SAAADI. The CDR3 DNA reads TGCGCCAGCAGTGAGTCTTTACTAGCGAGAGATACGCAGTATTTT. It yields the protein CASSESLLARDTQYF.

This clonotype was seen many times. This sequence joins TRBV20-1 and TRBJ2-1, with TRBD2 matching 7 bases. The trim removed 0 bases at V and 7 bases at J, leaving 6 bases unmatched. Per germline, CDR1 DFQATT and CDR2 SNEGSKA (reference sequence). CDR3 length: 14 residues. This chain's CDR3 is CSARDTSSGNEQFF. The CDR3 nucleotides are TGCAGTGCTAGAGATACGAGTAGCGGGAATGAGCAGTTCTTC.

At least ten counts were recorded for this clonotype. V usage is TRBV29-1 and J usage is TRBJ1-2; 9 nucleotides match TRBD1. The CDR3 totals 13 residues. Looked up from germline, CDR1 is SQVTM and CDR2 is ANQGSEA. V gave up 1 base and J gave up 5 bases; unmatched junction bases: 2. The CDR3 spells CSVEVDRGYGYTF. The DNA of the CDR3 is TGCAGCGTTGAAGTGGACAGGGGTTATGGCTACACCTTC.

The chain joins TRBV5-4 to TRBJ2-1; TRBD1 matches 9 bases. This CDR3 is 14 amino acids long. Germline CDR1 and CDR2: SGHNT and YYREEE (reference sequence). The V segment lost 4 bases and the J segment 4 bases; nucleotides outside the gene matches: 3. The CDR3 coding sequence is TGTGCCAGCAGCCGGGGACAGGGTTACAATGAGCAGTTCTTC. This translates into CASSRGQGYNEQFF.

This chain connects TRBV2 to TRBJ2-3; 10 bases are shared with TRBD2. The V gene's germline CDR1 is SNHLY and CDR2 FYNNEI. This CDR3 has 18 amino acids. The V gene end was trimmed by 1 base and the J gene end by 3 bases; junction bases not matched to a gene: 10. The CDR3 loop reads CASSEGQRGGLGTDTQYF. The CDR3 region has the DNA TGTGCCAGCAGTGAAGGCCAGCGGGGGGGCCTCGGGACAGATACGCAGTATTTT.

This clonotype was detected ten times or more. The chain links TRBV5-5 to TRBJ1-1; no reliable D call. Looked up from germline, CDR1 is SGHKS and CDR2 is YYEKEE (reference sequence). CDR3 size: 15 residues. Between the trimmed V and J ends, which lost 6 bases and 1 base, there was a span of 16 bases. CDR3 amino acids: CASTLTPDANTEAFF. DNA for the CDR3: TGTGCCAGCACCTTAACCCCGGACGCGAACACTGAAGCTTTCTTT.

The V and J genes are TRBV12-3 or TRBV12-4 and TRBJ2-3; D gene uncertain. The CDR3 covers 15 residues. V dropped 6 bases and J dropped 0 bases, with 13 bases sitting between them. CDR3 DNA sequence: TGTGCCAGCAGCCGATCTACTTTTAGCACAGATACGCAGTATTTT. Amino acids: CASSRSTFSTDTQYF.

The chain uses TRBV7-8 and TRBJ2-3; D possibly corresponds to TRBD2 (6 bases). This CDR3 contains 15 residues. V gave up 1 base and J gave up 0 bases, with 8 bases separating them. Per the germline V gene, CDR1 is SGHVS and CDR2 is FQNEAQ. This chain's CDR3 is CASSLVGGSTDTQYF. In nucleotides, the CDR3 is TGTGCCAGCAGCTTAGTGGGGGGTAGCACAGATACGCAGTATTTT.

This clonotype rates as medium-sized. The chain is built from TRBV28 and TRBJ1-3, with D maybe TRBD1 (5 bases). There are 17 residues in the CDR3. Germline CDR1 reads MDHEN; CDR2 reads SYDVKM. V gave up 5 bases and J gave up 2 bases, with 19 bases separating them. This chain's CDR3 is CASSPRFYQGAGNTIYF. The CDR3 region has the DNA TGTGCCAGCAGTCCCCGCTTCTATCAAGGGGCTGGAAACACCATATATTTT. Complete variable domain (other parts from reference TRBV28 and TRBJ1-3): DVKVTQSSRYLVKRTGEKVFLECVQDMDHENMFWYRQDPGLGLRLIYFSYDVKMKEKGDIPEGYSVSREKKERFSLILESASTNQTSMYLCASSPRFYQGAGNTIYFGEGSWLTVV.

CDR3: CSPFGRGNYGYTF. CDR3 bases: TGCAGTCCCTTCGGCAGGGGGAACTATGGCTACACCTTC. V usage is TRBV20-1 and J usage is TRBJ1-2, with 7 bases aligning to TRBD1. V lost 8 bases and J lost 2; bases outside the gene matches: 8. Germline loops: CDR1 DFQATT, CDR2 SNEGSKA (reference sequence). The CDR3 has 13 residues.

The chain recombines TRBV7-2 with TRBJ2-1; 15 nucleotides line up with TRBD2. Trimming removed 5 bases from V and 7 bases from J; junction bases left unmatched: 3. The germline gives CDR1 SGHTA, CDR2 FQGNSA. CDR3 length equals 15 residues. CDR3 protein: CASSLGLAGGNEQFF. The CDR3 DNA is TGTGCCAGCAGCCTAGGACTAGCGGGGGGGAATGAGCAGTTCTTC. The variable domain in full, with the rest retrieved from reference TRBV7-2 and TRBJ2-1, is GAGVSQSPSNKVTEKGKDVELRCDPISGHTALYWYRQSLGQGLEFLIYFQGNSAPDKSGLPSDRFSAERTGGSVSTLTIQRTQQEDSAVYLCASSLGLAGGNEQFFGPGTRLTVL.

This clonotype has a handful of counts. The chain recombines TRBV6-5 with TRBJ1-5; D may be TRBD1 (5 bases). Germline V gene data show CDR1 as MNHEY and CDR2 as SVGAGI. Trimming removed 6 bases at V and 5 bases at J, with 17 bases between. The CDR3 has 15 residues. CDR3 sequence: CASRIGGAAYQPQHF. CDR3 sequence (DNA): TGTGCCAGCAGAATTGGAGGGGCGGCCTATCAGCCCCAGCATTTT.

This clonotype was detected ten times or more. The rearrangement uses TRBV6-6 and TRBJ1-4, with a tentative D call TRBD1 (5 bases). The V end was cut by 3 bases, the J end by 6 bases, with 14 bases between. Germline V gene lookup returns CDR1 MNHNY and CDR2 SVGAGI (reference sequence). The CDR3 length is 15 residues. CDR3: CASSYGAQAHEKLFF. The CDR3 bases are TGTGCCAGCAGTTATGGGGCGCAGGCTCATGAAAAACTGTTTTTT.

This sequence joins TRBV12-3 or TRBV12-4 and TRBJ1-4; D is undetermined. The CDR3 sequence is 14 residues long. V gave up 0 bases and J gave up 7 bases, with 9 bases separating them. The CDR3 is CASSLAYWGEKLFF. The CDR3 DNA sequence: TGTGCCAGCAGTTTAGCCTACTGGGGTGAAAAACTGTTTTTT.

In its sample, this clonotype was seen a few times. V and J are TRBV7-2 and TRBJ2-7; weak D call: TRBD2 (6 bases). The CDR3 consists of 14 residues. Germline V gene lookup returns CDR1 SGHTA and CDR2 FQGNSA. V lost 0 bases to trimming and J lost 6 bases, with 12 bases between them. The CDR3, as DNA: TGTGCCAGCAGCTTAGCGGGGAGGACCGGCGAGCAGTACGTC. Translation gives CASSLAGRTGEQYV.

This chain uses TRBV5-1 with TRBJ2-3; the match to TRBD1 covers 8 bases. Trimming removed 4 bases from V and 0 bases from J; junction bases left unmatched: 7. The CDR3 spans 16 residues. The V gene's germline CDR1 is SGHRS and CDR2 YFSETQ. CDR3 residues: CASSVVGTGSTDTQYF. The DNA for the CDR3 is TGCGCCAGCAGCGTGGTCGGGACAGGAAGCACAGATACGCAGTATTTT.

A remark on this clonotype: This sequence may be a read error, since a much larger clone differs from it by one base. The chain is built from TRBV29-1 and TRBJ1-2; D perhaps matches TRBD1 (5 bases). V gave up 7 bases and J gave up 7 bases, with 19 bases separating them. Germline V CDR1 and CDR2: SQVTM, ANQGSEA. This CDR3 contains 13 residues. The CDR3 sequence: CSAADKFGCGYTF. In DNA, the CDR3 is TGCAGCGCCGCGGACAAGTTTGGGTGTGGCTACACCTTC. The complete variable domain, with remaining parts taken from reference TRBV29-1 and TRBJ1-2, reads SAVISQKPSRDICQRGTSLTIQCQVDSQVTMMFWYRQQPGQSLTLIATANQGSEATYESGFVIDKFPISRPNLTFSTLTVSNMSPEDSSIYLCSAADKFGCGYTFGSGTRLTVV.

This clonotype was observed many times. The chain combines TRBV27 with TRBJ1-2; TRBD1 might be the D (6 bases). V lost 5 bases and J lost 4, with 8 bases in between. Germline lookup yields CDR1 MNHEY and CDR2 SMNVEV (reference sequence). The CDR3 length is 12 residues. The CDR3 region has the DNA TGTGCCAGCAGTGGGGGCGGCTATGGCTACACCTTC. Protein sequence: CASSGGGYGYTF.